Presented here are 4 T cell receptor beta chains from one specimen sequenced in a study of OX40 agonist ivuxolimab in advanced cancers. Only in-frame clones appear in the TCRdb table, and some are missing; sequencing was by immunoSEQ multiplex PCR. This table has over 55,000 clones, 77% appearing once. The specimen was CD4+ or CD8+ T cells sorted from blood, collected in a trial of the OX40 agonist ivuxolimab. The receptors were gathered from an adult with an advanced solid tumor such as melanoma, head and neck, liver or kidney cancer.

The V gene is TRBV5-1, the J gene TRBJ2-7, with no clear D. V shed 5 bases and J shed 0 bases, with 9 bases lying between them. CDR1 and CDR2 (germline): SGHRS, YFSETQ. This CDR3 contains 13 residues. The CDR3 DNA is TGCGCCAGCAGTGCCCCGAGCTCCTACGAGCAGTACTTC. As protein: CASSAPSSYEQYF.

The CDR3 loop is CASSALAGGQMNEQFF. The CDR3 DNA reads as TGTGCCAGCTCGGCTCTAGCGGGGGGGCAAATGAATGAGCAGTTCTTC. The chain couples TRBV18 to TRBJ2-1, with 12 nucleotides matching TRBD2. J gave up 7 bases and V 6 bases, and 10 bases lay outside the gene matches. The CDR3 runs 16 residues. CDR1 KGHSH and CDR2 LQKENI come from the germline V gene. The whole variable domain, remainder taken from reference TRBV18 and TRBJ2-1, is NAGVMQNPRHLVRRRGQEARLRCSPMKGHSHVYWYRQLPEEGLKFMVYLQKENIIDESGMPKERFSAEFPKEGPSILRIQQVVRGDSAAYFCASSALAGGQMNEQFFGPGTRLTVL.

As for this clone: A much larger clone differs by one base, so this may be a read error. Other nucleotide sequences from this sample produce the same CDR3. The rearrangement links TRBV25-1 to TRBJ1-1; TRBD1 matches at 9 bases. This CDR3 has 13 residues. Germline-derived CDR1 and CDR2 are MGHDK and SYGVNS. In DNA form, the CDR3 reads TGCGCCAGCAAGGACAGGGGTGACACTGAAGCTTTCTTT. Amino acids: CASKDRGDTEAFF.

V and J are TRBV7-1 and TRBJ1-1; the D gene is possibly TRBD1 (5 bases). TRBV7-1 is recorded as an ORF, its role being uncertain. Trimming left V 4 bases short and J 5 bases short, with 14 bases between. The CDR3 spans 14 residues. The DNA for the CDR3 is TGTGCCAGCAGCTTATACTCTGGGGGAACTGAAGCTTTCTTT. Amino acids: CASSLYSGGTEAFF.